One T cell receptor beta chain is described in this entry. Its target is not known. Positive CCR7 selection of CD45RO-negative cells yielded the naive CD8 cells, and terminally differentiated effector memory CD45RA+ cells were excluded. Template for every sorted-subset replicate PCR totaled around 200 ng DNA, roughly 30,000 T cell genomes. Profiled with immunoSEQ multiplex PCR; TCRdb holds only in-frame clones, not every one. The data contain a few million clones, 90% to 95% of them singletons. The data were obtained in a study of shared clonotypes between healthy human individuals. Study results and limitations: Blood was the only sampled material, and tissue repertoires likely differ.

The specimen sequenced was naive CD8+ T cells from PBMCs. This TCR came from a man younger than 35 in good health. Some clones in this sample may be carry-over from other donors' samples.

The CDR3 region is CASSKDARPNTGELFF. CDR3 nucleotides: TGTGCCAGCAGTAAGGACGCTCGCCCGAACACCGGGGAGCTGTTTTTT. V usage is TRBV27 and J usage is TRBJ2-2, with no clear D. Germline V gives CDR1 MNHEY, CDR2 SMNVEV (reference sequence). V shed 5 bases and J shed 0 bases, with 13 bases lying between them. The CDR3 consists of 16 residues.